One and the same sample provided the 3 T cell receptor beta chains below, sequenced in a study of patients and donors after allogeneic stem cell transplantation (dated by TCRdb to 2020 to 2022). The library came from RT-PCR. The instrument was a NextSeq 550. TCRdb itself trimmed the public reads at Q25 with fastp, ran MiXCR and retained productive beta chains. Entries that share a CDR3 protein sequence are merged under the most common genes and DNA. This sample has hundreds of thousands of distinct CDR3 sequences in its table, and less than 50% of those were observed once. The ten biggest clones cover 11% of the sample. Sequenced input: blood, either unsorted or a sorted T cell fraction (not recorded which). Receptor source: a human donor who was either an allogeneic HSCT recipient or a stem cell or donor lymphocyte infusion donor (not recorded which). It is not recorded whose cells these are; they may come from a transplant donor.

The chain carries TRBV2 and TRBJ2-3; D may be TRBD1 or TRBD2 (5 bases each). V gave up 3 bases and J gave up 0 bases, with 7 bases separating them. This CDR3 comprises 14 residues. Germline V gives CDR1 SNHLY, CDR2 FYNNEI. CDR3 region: CASSEGRSTDTQYF. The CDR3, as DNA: TGTGCCAGCAGTGAGGGACGAAGCACAGATACGCAGTATTTT.

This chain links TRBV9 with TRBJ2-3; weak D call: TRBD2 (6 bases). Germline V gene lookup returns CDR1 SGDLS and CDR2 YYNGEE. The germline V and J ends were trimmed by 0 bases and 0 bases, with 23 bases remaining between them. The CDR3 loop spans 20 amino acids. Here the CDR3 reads CASSVDVGKAAGLSTDTQYF. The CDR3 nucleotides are TGTGCCAGCAGCGTAGATGTGGGAAAAGCCGCGGGACTCAGCACAGATACGCAGTATTTT.

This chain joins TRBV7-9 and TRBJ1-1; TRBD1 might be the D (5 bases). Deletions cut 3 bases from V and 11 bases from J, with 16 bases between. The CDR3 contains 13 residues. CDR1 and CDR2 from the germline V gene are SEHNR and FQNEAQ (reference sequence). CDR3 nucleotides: TGTGCCAGCAGCTTTGGGCAGGGCCGAGGGGCTTTCTTT. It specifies CASSFGQGRGAFF.